This T cell receptor beta chain appears in the sequencing data of a study of identical twins. The CDR3 loop spans 14 amino acids. J was trimmed by 8 bases and V by 0 bases; bases with no gene match: 6. The germline V gene encodes CDR1 SGHDT and CDR2 YYEEEE. Study-level points and caveats: Invariant populations such as MAIT and iNKT cells could partly muddle zero-insertion analyses.

TCRdb reanalysed the 5' RACE reads using MiXCR and keeps one entry per CDR3 protein. The sample lists under 500,000 distinct CDR3 sequences, about 13% occurring once. This clonotype was seen only a few times. Its antigen is not identified. These data were also filed under a second study, of yellow fever vaccine responses in identical twins.

The sequence was collected from a woman aged 18-35 years in good health. The sequenced sample consisted of CD4+ T cells sorted from blood. This rearrangement joins TRBV5-6 to TRBJ2-5; 8 bases are shared with TRBD2. The CDR3 bases are TGTGCCAGCAGCTTGGGCGGGGGGCCGGGCACCCAGTACTTC. Its translation is CASSLGGGPGTQYF.